This T cell receptor beta chain derives from a study of T cell responses to AZD1222 COVID-19 vaccine. Notes on the study in general: Clonal diversity was possibly underestimated, and white British individuals and females predominated among donors.

Using immunoSEQ multiplex PCR, the repertoire was profiled, and TCRdb retains in-frame clones only, with some absent. The sample includes 150,000 to 200,000 clones, roughly 91% seen only once; the top ten take about 5.9%. On this clone: The antigen is not known.

The CDR3 spans 15 residues. Germline loops: CDR1 KGHSH, CDR2 LQKENI. The V and J ends lost 2 bases and 1 base, in that order; junction bases with no gene match: 5. The rearrangement links TRBV18 to TRBJ2-7, with 7 bases aligning to TRBD1. This receptor was taken from an adult who received the AZD1222 COVID-19 vaccine. The source material was peripheral blood, sampled 28 days after the second AZD1222 dose. DNA for the CDR3: TGTGCCAGCTCACCAGGGACAGCGATTTCCTACGAGCAGTACTTC. Protein product: CASSPGTAISYEQYF.